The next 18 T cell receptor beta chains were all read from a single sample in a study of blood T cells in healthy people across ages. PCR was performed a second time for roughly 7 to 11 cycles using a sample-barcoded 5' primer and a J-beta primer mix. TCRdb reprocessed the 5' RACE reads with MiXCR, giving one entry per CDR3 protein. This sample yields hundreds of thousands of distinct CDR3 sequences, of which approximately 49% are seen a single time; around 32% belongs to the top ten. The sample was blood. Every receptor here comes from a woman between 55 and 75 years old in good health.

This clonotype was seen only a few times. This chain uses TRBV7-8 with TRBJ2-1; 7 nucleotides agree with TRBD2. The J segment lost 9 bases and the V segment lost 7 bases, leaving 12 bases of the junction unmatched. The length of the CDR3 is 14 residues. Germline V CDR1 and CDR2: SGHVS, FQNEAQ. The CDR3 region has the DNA TGTGCCAGCAAATCAGGACTAGATCACTTTGAGCAGTTCTTC. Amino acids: CASKSGLDHFEQFF.

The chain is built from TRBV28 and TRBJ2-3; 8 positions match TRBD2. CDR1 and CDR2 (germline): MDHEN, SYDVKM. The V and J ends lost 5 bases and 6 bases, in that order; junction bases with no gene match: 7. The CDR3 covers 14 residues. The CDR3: CASSPGTSADTQYF. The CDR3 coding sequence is TGTGCCAGCAGTCCCGGGACTAGTGCGGATACGCAGTATTTT.

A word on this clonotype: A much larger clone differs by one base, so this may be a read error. CDR3 residues: CASIRDSTDEQYF. CDR3 DNA sequence: TGTGCCAGTATCCGGGACAGCACCGACGAGCAGTACTTC. The rearrangement uses TRBV6-6 and TRBJ2-4; 7 bases line up with TRBD1. TRBJ2-7 explains the end of the DNA better; the J call may be wrong. Germline-derived CDR1 and CDR2 are MNHNY and SVGAGI (reference sequence). CDR3 length: 13 amino acids.

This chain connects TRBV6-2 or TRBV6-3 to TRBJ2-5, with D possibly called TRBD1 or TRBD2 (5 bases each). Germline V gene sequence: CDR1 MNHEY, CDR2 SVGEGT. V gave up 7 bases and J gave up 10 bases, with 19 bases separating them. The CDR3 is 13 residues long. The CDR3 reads CASTRDHQVSQYF. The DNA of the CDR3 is TGTGCCAGCACTAGGGACCACCAAGTGAGCCAGTACTTC.

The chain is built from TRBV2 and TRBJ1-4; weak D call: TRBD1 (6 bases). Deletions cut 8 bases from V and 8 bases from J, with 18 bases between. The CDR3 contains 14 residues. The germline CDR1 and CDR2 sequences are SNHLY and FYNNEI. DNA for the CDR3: TGTGCCAGCGGACCGGGCAGGGGTGGCGAAAAACTGTTTTTT. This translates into CASGPGRGGEKLFF. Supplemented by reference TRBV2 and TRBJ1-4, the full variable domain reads EPEVTQTPSHQVTQMGQEVILRCVPISNHLYFYWYRQILGQKVEFLVSFYNNEISEKSEIFDDQFSVERPDGSNFTLKIRSTKLEDSAMYFCASGPGRGGEKLFFGSGTQLSVL.

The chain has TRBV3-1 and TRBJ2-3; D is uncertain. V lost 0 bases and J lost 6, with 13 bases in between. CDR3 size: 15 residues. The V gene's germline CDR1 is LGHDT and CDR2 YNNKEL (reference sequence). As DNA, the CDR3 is TGTGCCAGCAGCCAAGAGTCCCAGCTTAGGGATACGCAGTATTTT. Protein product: CASSQESQLRDTQYF.

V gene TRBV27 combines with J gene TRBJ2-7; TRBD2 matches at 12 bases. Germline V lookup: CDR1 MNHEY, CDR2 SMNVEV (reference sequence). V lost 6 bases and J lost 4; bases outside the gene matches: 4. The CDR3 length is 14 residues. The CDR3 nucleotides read TGTGCCAGCAGGGGACTAGCGGGTTTTTACGAGCAGTACTTC. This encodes CASRGLAGFYEQYF.

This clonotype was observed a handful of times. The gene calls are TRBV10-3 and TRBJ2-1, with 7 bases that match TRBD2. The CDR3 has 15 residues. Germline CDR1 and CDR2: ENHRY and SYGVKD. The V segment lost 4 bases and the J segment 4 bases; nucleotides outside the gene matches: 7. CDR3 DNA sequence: TGTGCCATCAGTGCTAGCGGAGTAGTATACAATGAGCAGTTCTTC. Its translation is CAISASGVVYNEQFF.

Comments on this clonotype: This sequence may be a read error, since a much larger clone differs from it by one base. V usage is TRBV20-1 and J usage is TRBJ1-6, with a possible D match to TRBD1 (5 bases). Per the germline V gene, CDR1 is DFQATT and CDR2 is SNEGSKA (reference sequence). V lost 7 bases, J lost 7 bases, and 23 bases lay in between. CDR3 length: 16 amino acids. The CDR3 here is CSVKILRDGGNSPLHF. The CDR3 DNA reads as TGCAGTGTCAAGATACTCAGGGATGGGGGAAATTCACCCCTCCACTTT.

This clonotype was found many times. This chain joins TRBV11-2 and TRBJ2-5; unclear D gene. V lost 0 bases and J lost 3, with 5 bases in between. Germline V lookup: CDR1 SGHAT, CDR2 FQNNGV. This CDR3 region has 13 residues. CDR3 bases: TGTGCCAGCAGCTTAGAGCCGGAAGAGACCCAGTACTTC. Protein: CASSLEPEETQYF. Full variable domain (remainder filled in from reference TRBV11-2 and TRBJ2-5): EAGVAQSPRYKIIEKRQSVAFWCNPISGHATLYWYQQILGQGPKLLIQFQNNGVVDDSQLPKDRFSAERLKGVDSTLKIQPAKLEDSAVYLCASSLEPEETQYFGPGTRLLVL.

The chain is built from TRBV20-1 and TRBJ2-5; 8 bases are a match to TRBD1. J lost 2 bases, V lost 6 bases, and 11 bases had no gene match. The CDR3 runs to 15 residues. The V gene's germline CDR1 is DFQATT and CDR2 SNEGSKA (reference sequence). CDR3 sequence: CSALLGQGAQETQYF. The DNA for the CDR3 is TGCAGTGCCCTCCTCGGGCAGGGGGCTCAAGAGACCCAGTACTTC.

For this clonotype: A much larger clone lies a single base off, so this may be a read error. The CDR3 region is CSARPSGSLEQFF. The CDR3 bases are TGCAGTGCTAGACCTAGCGGGAGCCTTGAGCAGTTCTTC. The chain couples TRBV20-1 to TRBJ2-1; 10 bases map to TRBD2. Trimming at V came to 2 bases and at J to 9 bases, leaving 4 bases not matched to a gene. The CDR3 loop spans 13 amino acids. CDR1 and CDR2 from the germline V gene are DFQATT and SNEGSKA (reference sequence).

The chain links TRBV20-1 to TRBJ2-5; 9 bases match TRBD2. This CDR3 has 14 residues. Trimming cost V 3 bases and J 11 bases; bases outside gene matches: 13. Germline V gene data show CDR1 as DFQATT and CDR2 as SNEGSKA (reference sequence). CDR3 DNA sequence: TGCAGTGCTAGCGGGCTAGCGGGACGCAATGAGCAGTACTTC. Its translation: CSASGLAGRNEQYF.

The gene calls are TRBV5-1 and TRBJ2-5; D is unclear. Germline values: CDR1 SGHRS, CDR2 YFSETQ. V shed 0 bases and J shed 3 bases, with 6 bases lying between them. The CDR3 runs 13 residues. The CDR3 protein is CASSLASKETQYF. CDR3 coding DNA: TGCGCCAGCAGCTTGGCTAGTAAAGAGACCCAGTACTTC. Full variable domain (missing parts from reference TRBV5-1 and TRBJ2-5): KAGVTQTPRYLIKTRGQQVTLSCSPISGHRSVSWYQQTPGQGLQFLFEYFSETQRNKGNFPGRFSGRQFSNSRSEMNVSTLELGDSALYLCASSLASKETQYFGPGTRLLVL.

CDR3 nucleotide sequence: TGCGCCAGCAGCTTGGCCGGGAGGGAAGATACTCAAGAGACCCAGTACTTC. It specifies CASSLAGREDTQETQYF. The chain has TRBV5-1 and TRBJ2-5; 8 nucleotides agree with TRBD2. The germline CDR1 and CDR2 sequences are SGHRS and YFSETQ. The CDR3 runs 17 residues. V trimming: 0 bases; J trimming: 2 bases; junction bases outside the gene matches: 9.

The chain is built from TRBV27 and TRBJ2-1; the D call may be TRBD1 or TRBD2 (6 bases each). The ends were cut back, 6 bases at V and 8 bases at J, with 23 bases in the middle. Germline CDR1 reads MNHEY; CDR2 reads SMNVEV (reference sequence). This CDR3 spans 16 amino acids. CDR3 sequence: CASRAFAGQTPDEQFF. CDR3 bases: TGTGCCAGCAGGGCGTTCGCGGGACAAACTCCCGATGAGCAGTTCTTC.

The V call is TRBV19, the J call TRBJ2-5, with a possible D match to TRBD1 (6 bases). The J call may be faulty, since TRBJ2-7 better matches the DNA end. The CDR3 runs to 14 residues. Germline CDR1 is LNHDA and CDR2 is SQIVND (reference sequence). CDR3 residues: CASSRGRDFYEQYF. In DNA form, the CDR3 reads TGTGCCAGTAGCAGGGGCCGAGACTTCTACGAGCAGTACTTC.

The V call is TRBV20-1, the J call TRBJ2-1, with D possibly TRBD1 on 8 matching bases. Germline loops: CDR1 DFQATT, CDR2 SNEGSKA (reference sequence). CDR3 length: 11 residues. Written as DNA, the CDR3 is TGCGGTTTAACAGGGGGGGGTGAGCAGTTCTTC. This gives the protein CGLTGGGEQFF.